The 10 T cell receptor beta chains below come from one sample, sequenced in a study of blood T cell repertoires in COVID-19. Repertoires were generated with immunoSEQ multiplex PCR, while TCRdb's copy carries only in-frame clones and drops some. The sample consists of around 300,000 clones, 80% to 90% of them appearing once. Sequenced input: PBMCs or T cells enriched from blood (not recorded which). These receptors came from a woman younger than 30 who had recovered from COVID-19.

V gene TRBV27 combines with J gene TRBJ1-1; no definite D call. The length of the CDR3 is 14 residues. Germline CDR1 is MNHEY and CDR2 is SMNVEV (reference sequence). The ends were cut back, 3 bases at V and 3 bases at J, with 11 bases in the middle. Here the CDR3 reads CASSLDGLYTEAFF. The CDR3 DNA follows: TGTGCCAGCAGTTTGGACGGACTTTACACTGAAGCTTTCTTT.

V and J are TRBV5-8 and TRBJ1-1; 9 bases match TRBD1. Germline assignment: CDR1 SGHTS and CDR2 YDEGEE. V lost 2 bases and J lost 4; bases outside the gene matches: 6. The CDR3 is made up of 15 amino acids. The CDR3 is CASSFLRTGATEAFF. For the CDR3, the DNA is TGTGCCAGCAGCTTCTTGCGGACAGGGGCCACTGAAGCTTTCTTT.

This clone appeared a single time. The genes are TRBV25-1 and TRBJ1-1, with TRBD1 as a possible D gene (6 bases). Trimming shortened V by 3 bases and J by 0 bases, and 11 bases separated the two germline ends. CDR3 length: 15 residues. Per the germline V gene, CDR1 is MGHDK and CDR2 is SYGVNS. In DNA form, the CDR3 reads TGTGCCAGCAGTGAGGGCCGGACAGTGAACACTGAAGCTTTCTTT. Translating it yields CASSEGRTVNTEAFF.

V gene TRBV4-1 combines with J gene TRBJ2-1; 8 bases map to TRBD2. Germline assignment: CDR1 MGHRA and CDR2 YSYEKL. V lost 6 bases and J lost 7; bases outside the gene matches: 5. The CDR3 runs to 13 residues. The CDR3 protein is CASSPGLGNEQFF. CDR3 in DNA: TGCGCCAGCAGTCCGGGACTAGGGAATGAGCAGTTCTTC.

The chain links TRBV5-5 to TRBJ2-1; TRBD2 aligns across 7 bases. Germline-derived CDR1 and CDR2 are SGHKS and YYEKEE (reference sequence). The CDR3 is made up of 12 amino acids. The V gene end was trimmed by 4 bases and the J gene end by 6 bases; junction bases not matched to a gene: 1. Here the CDR3 reads CASSRTSNEQFF. CDR3 bases: TGTGCCAGCAGCCGGACTAGCAATGAGCAGTTCTTC.

The chain couples TRBV11-2 to TRBJ2-5; TRBD2 matches at 16 bases. After removal of 4 bases from V and 1 base from J, the junction contained 6 bases not matched to a gene. The CDR3 spans 18 residues. The V gene's germline CDR1 is SGHAT and CDR2 FQNNGV. DNA of the CDR3: TGTGCCAGCAGCTCGGGACTAGCGGGGGGGATGGTCCAAGAGACCCAGTACTTC. Its protein is CASSSGLAGGMVQETQYF.

The chain links TRBV7-9 to TRBJ2-1; D may be TRBD2 (6 bases). The V end was cut by 4 bases, the J end by 0 bases, with 10 bases between. Germline loops: CDR1 SEHNR, CDR2 FQNEAQ (reference sequence). The CDR3 has 15 amino acids. The CDR3 DNA is TGTGCCAGCAGCTCCGGGGGAAGCTCCTACAATGAGCAGTTCTTC. Protein: CASSSGGSSYNEQFF.

CDR3 amino acids: CASSGQSSYGYTF. CDR3 coding DNA: TGTGCCAGCTCGGGACAGTCTAGCTATGGCTACACCTTC. V and J are TRBV2 and TRBJ1-2; TRBD1 agrees at 7 bases. V gave up 8 bases and J gave up 4 bases; unmatched junction bases: 7. The CDR3 is 13 residues long. From germline, CDR1 is SNHLY and CDR2 FYNNEI.

The gene calls are TRBV10-2 and TRBJ2-1, with 10 bases lining up with TRBD1. V shed 10 bases and J 6 bases; nucleotides not matched to a gene: 6. Germline assignment: CDR1 WSHSY and CDR2 SAAADI. The CDR3 contains 13 residues. The CDR3 reads CATRDRGGNEQFF. The CDR3 bases are TGCGCCACCAGGGACAGGGGAGGCAATGAGCAGTTCTTC.

The chain links TRBV28 to TRBJ2-3; 7 positions agree with TRBD2. Germline loops: CDR1 MDHEN, CDR2 SYDVKM. The CDR3 length is 16 residues. V lost 5 bases and J lost 0; bases outside the gene matches: 8. CDR3 coding DNA: TGTGCCAGCAGTATTCGCGGGGGAACTAGCACAGATACGCAGTATTTT. Translated, it gives CASSIRGGTSTDTQYF.